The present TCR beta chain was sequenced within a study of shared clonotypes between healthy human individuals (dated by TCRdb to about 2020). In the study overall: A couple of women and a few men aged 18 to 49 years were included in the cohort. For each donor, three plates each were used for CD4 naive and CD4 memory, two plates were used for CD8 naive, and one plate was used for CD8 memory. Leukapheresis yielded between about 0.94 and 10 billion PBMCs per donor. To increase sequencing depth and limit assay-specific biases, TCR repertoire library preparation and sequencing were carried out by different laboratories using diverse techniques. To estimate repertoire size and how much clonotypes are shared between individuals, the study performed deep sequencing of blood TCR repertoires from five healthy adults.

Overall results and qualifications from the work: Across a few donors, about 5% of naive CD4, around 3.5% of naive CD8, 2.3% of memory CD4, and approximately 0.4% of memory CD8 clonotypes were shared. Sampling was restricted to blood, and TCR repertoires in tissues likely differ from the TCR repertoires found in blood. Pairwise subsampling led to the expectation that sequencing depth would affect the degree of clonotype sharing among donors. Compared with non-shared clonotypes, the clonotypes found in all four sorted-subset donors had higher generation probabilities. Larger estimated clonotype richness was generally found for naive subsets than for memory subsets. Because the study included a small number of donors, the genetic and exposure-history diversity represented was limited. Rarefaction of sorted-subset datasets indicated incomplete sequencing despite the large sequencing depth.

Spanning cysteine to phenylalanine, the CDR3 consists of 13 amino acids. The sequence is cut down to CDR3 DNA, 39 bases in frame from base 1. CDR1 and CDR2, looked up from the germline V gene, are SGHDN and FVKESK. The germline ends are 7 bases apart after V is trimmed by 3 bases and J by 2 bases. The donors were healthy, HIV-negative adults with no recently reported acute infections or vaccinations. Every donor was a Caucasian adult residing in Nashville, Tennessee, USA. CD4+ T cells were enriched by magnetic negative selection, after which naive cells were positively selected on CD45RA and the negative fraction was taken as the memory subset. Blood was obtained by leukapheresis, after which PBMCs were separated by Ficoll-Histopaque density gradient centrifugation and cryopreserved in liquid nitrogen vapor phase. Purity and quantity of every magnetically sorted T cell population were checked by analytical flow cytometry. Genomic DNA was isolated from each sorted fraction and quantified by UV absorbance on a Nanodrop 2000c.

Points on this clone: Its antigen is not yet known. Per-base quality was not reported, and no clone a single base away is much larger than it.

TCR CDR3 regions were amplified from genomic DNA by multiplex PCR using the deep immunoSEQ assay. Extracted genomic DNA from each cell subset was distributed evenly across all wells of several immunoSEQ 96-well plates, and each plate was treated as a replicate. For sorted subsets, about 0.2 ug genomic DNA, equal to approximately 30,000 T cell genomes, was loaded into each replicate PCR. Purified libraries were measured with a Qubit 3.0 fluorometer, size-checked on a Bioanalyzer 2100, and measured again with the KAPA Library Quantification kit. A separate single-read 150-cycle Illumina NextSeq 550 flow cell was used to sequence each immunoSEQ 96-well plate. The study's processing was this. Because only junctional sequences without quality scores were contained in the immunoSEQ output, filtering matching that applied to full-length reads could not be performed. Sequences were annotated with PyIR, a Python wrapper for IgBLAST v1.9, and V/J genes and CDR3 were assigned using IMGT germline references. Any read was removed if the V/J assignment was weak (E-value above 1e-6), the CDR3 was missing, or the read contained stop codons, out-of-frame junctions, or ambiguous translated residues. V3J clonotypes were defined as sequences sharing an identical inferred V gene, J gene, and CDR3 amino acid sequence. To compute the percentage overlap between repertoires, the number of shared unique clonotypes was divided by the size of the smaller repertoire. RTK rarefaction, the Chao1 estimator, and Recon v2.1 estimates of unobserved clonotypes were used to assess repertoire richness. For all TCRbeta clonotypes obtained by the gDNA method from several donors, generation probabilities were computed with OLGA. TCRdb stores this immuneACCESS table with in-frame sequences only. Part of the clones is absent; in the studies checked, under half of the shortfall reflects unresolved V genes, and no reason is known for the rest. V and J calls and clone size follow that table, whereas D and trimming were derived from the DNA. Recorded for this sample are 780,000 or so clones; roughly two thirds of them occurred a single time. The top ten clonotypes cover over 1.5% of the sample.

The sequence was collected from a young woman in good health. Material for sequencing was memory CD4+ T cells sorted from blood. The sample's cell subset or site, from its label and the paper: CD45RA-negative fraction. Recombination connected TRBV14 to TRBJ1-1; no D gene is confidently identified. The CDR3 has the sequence CASSHLTNTEAFF. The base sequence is TGTGCCAGCAGCCACCTGACAAACACTGAAGCTTTCTTT.